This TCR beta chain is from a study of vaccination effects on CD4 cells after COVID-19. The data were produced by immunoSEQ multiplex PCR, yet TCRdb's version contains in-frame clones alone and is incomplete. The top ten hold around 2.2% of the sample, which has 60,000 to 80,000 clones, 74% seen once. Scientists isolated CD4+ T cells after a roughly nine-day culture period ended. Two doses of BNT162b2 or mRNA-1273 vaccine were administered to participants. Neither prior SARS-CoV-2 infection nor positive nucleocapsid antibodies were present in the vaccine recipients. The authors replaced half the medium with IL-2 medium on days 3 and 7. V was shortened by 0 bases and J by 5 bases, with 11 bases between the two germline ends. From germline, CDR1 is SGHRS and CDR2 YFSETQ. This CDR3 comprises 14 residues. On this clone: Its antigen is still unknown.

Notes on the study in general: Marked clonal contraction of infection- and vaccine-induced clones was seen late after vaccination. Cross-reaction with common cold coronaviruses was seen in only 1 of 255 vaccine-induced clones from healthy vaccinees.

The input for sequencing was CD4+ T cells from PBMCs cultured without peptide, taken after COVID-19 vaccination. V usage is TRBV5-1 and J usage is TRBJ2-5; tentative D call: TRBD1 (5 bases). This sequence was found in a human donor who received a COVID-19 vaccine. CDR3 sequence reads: CASSLVPGLETQYF. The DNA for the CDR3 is TGCGCCAGCAGCTTGGTCCCAGGGTTGGAGACCCAGTACTTC. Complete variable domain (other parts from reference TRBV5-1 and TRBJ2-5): KAGVTQTPRYLIKTRGQQVTLSCSPISGHRSVSWYQQTPGQGLQFLFEYFSETQRNKGNFPGRFSGRQFSNSRSEMNVSTLELGDSALYLCASSLVPGLETQYFGPGTRLLVL.